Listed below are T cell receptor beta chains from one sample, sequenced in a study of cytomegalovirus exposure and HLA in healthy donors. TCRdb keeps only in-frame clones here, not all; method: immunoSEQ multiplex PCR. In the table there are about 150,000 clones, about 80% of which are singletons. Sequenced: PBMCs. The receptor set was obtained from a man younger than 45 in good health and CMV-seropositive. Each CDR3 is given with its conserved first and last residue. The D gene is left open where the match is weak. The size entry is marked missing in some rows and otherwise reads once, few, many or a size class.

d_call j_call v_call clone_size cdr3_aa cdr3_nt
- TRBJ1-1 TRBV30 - CAWSSGTPNTEAFF TGTGCCTGGAGTTCCGGGACACCGAACACTGAAGCTTTCTTT
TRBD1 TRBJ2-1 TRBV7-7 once CASSMTGLGEQFF TGTGCTAGCAGCATGACAGGGTTGGGTGAGCAGTTCTTC
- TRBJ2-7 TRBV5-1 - CASSLVGSHYEQYF TGCGCCAGCAGCTTGGTAGGCAGCCACTACGAGCAGTACTTC
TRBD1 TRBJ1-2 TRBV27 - CASSLRGQPNYGYTF TGTGCCAGCAGTTTACGGGGACAGCCCAACTATGGCTACACCTTC
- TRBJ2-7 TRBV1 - CTSSRRRHAISSYEQYF TGCACCAGCAGCCGAAGAAGACACGCAATAAGCTCCTACGAGCAGTACTTC
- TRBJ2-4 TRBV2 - CASSPVGSIQYF TGTGCCAGCAGTCCCGTTGGGAGCATTCAGTACTTC
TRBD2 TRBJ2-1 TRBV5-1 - CASSGGLAGGIAQEQFF TGCGCCAGCAGCGGGGGACTAGCGGGAGGAATAGCACAGGAGCAGTTCTTC
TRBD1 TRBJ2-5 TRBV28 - CASTPTRRQGETQYF TGTGCCAGCACCCCAACCCGCCGACAGGGAGAGACCCAGTACTTC
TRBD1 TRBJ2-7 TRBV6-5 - CASSYSIPGTDYEQYF TGTGCCAGCAGTTACTCGATTCCCGGGACAGACTACGAGCAGTACTTC
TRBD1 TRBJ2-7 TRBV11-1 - CASSPRGLGSYEQYF TGTGCCAGCAGCCCCAGGGGGCTTGGCTCCTACGAGCAGTACTTC
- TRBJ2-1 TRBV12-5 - CASGRANNEQFF TGTGCTAGTGGTCGAGCGAACAATGAGCAGTTCTTC
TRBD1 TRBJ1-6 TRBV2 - CASKDRASSPLHF TGTGCCAGCAAGGACAGGGCCTCCTCACCCCTCCACTTT
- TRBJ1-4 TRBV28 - CASSLPGTTEKLFF TGTGCCAGCAGTTTGCCGGGTACCACGGAAAAACTGTTTTTT
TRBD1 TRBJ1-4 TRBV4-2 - CASSQELTGEGEKLFF TGTGCCAGCAGCCAGGAATTGACAGGGGAAGGTGAAAAACTGTTTTTT
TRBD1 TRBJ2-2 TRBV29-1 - CSVRTGGNTGELFF TGCAGCGTTAGGACAGGGGGGAACACCGGGGAGCTGTTTTTT
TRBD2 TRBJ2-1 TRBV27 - CASSLVSGSHNEQFF TGTGCCAGCAGTTTGGTTAGCGGGAGCCACAATGAGCAGTTCTTC
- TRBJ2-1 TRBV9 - CASSVGSWNEQFF TGTGCCAGCAGCGTAGGGAGCTGGAATGAGCAGTTCTTC
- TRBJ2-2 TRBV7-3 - CASSLSRENTGELFF TGTGCCAGCAGCTTATCGCGGGAGAACACCGGGGAGCTGTTTTTT
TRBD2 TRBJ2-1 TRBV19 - CASSAPGGNEQFF TGTGCCAGTAGTGCTCCGGGGGGCAATGAGCAGTTCTTC
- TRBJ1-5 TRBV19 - CASSRDNQPQHF TGTGCCAGTAGTCGGGACAATCAGCCCCAGCATTTT
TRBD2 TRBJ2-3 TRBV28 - CASSNSGSTDTQYF TGTGCCAGCAGCAATAGCGGGAGCACAGATACGCAGTATTTT
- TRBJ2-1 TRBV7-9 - CASSLDLGEEQFF TGTGCCAGCAGCTTAGATTTAGGGGAAGAGCAGTTCTTC